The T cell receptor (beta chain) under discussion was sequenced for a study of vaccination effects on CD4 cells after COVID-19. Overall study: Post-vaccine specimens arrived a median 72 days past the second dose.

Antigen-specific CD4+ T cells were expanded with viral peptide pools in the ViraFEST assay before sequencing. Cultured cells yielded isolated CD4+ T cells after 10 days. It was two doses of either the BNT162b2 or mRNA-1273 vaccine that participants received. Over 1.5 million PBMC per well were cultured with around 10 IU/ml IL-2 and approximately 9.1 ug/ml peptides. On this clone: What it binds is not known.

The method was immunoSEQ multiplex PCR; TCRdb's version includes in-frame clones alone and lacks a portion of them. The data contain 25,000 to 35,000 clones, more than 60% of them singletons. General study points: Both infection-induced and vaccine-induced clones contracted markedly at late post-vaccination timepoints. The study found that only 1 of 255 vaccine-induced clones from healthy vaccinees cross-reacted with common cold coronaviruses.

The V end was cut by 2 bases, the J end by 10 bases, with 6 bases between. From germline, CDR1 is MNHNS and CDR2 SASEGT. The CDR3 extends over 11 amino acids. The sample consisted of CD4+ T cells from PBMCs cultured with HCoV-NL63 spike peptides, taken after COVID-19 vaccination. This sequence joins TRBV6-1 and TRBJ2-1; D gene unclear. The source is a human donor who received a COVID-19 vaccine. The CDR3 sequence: CASSERQEQFF. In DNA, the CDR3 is TGTGCCAGCAGTGAAAGGCAAGAGCAGTTCTTC.